Following are 21 T cell receptor beta chains from one sample sequenced in a study of glioma-infiltrating T cells after dendritic cell vaccination. Time point specified: after dendritic cell vaccination, including at tumor progression/relapse. TCRdb's copy holds only in-frame clones and misses some; the assay was immunoSEQ multiplex PCR. The table has tens of thousands of clones, around 85% seen once. The starting material was blood, obtained after dendritic cell vaccination. The receptors stem from a human donor with glioblastoma.

The V and J genes are TRBV6-1 and TRBJ2-1, with D possibly being TRBD1 (6 bases). The CDR3 consists of 15 residues. Deletions cut 3 bases from V and 6 bases from J, with 15 bases between. The germline gives CDR1 MNHNS, CDR2 SASEGT. Here the CDR3 reads CASSDGTYVSNEQFF. The CDR3 DNA follows: TGTGCCAGCAGTGATGGGACATACGTTTCCAATGAGCAGTTCTTC.

The rearrangement uses TRBV5-6 and TRBJ1-4; TRBD1 aligns across 9 bases. The V gene's germline CDR1 is SGHDT and CDR2 YYEEEE. This CDR3 comprises 17 residues. V lost 3 bases and J lost 1; bases outside the gene matches: 7. The CDR3 spells CASSYRTGAITNEKLFF. For the CDR3, the DNA is TGTGCCAGCAGCTACCGGACAGGGGCAATAACTAATGAAAAACTGTTTTTT.

CDR3 loop: CASSSRLAGAYEQYF. As DNA, the CDR3 is TGTGCCAGCAGTTCCCGACTAGCGGGAGCCTACGAGCAGTACTTC. The V and J genes are TRBV6-5 and TRBJ2-7; 12 bases line up with TRBD2. The junction had 3 bases not matched to a gene; V was cut back by 4 bases and J by 2 bases. The CDR3 loop spans 15 amino acids. CDR1 and CDR2 (germline): MNHEY, SVGAGI.

The chain is built from TRBV7-2 and TRBJ1-6; 9 bases align to TRBD1. CDR3 length: 16 residues. V lost 1 base to trimming and J lost 10 bases; unmatched junction nucleotides: 8. Germline CDR1 SGHTA, CDR2 FQGNSA. The CDR3 reads CASSLEPTGGRSPLHF. Written as DNA, the CDR3 is TGTGCCAGCAGCTTAGAGCCCACAGGGGGCAGATCACCCCTCCACTTT. The full variable domain, with the rest looked up from reference TRBV7-2 and TRBJ1-6, is GAGVSQSPSNKVTEKGKDVELRCDPISGHTALYWYRQSLGQGLEFLIYFQGNSAPDKSGLPSDRFSAERTGGSVSTLTIQRTQQEDSAVYLCASSLEPTGGRSPLHFGNGTRLTVT.

The chain joins TRBV18 to TRBJ1-5, with TRBD1 as a possible D gene (6 bases). Germline CDR1 and CDR2: KGHSH and LQKENI. The ends were cut back, 0 bases at V and 6 bases at J, with 15 bases in the middle. This CDR3 spans 16 amino acids. In nucleotides, the CDR3 is TGTGCCAGCTCACCACCGGGACCGGCAGGGGCTCAGCCCCAGCATTTT. Translation gives CASSPPGPAGAQPQHF.

The V gene is TRBV14, the J gene TRBJ1-1, with D unresolved. Germline V gene data show CDR1 as SGHDN and CDR2 as FVKESK. This CDR3 is built from 14 residues. V lost 0 bases to trimming and J lost 0 bases, with 5 bases between them. CDR3 bases: TGTGCCAGCAGCCAAGATCTGTTGAACACTGAAGCTTTCTTT. Its protein product is CASSQDLLNTEAFF.

The J gene is TRBJ1-2, the V gene TRBV9, with D unresolved. Trimming stripped 4 bases from V and 4 bases from J, with 17 bases between. The V gene's germline CDR1 is SGDLS and CDR2 YYNGEE. The CDR3 contains 15 residues. For the CDR3, the DNA is TGTGCCAGCAGCCCCCCCGGCGAGGGCGGCTATGGCTACACCTTC. It encodes CASSPPGEGGYGYTF.

This chain links TRBV27 with TRBJ1-5, with D hard to call. CDR3 length: 12 amino acids. Germline V gene lookup returns CDR1 MNHEY and CDR2 SMNVEV (reference sequence). V lost 6 bases, J lost 4 bases, and 7 bases lay in between. DNA of the CDR3: TGTGCCAGCAGCAACTATAATCAGCCCCAGCATTTT. Translation gives CASSNYNQPQHF.

The chain joins TRBV6-1 to TRBJ1-2; no definite D call. Per the germline V gene, CDR1 is MNHNS and CDR2 is SASEGT. Trimming pared 2 bases from V and 7 bases from J, leaving 14 bases between. CDR3 length equals 14 residues. The CDR3 loop is CASSEPAQFGGYTF. The CDR3 DNA is TGTGCCAGCAGTGAACCCGCCCAATTCGGTGGCTACACCTTC.

This clone was seen a handful of times. The chain combines TRBV30 with TRBJ2-3; the match to TRBD1 covers 7 bases. CDR3 length: 15 amino acids. From germline, CDR1 is GTSNPN and CDR2 SVGIG (reference sequence). Trimming at V came to 0 bases and at J to 2 bases, leaving 5 bases not matched to a gene. The CDR3 bases are TGTGCCTGGAGTGTAGGGGGACAGCTCACAGATACGCAGTATTTT. Translation gives CAWSVGGQLTDTQYF. The full variable domain, with the rest looked up from reference TRBV30 and TRBJ2-3, is SQTIHQWPATLVQPVGSPLSLECTVEGTSNPNLYWYRQAAGRGLQLLFYSVGIGQISSEVPQNLSASRPQDRQFILSSKKLLLSDSGFYLCAWSVGGQLTDTQYFGPGTRLTVL.

The V gene is TRBV7-3, the J gene TRBJ2-3; 16 bases agree with TRBD2. Per germline, CDR1 SGHTA and CDR2 FQGTGA. The V segment lost 5 bases and the J segment 4 bases; nucleotides outside the gene matches: 3. The CDR3 covers 16 residues. CDR3 in DNA: TGTGCCAGCAGCCCGGGACTAGCGGGGGGGGCAGATACGCAGTATTTT. It translates to CASSPGLAGGADTQYF.

This sequence joins TRBV15 and TRBJ2-1; D perhaps matches TRBD1 (5 bases). CDR1 LNHNV and CDR2 YYDKDF come from the germline V gene (reference sequence). There are 14 residues in the CDR3. V shed 1 base and J shed 6 bases, with 10 bases lying between them. In nucleotides, the CDR3 is TGTGCCACCAGCAGAGTAAGTCAGGGCAATGAGCAGTTCTTC. Translating gives CATSRVSQGNEQFF.

CDR3 in amino acids: CSVELLAGGPNEQFF. The CDR3 nucleotides read TGCAGCGTTGAACTCCTAGCGGGAGGGCCGAATGAGCAGTTCTTC. The rearrangement joins TRBV29-1 to TRBJ2-1; 12 bases line up with TRBD2. Per germline, CDR1 SQVTM and CDR2 ANQGSEA. Trimming at V came to 2 bases and at J to 7 bases, leaving 6 bases not matched to a gene. This CDR3 is built from 15 residues.

The rearrangement links TRBV27 to TRBJ2-5, with TRBD1 matching over 8 bases. In germline, CDR1 is MNHEY, CDR2 SMNVEV (reference sequence). The CDR3 is 16 amino acids. The V and J ends lost 2 bases and 6 bases, in that order; junction bases with no gene match: 11. The CDR3 DNA follows: TGTGCCAGCAGTTTACAGGGGGCGCGGGGTCTGAAGACCCAGTACTTC. This translates into CASSLQGARGLKTQYF.

This clone was recorded a few times. The rearrangement joins TRBV28 to TRBJ1-2; D might be TRBD1 (6 bases). Germline CDR1 and CDR2: MDHEN and SYDVKM. The CDR3 has 12 residues. The V gene lost 7 bases and the J gene lost 5 bases, with 11 bases spanning the gap. The CDR3 reads CASKDSGYGYTF. The CDR3 DNA sequence: TGTGCCAGCAAGGACAGCGGATATGGCTACACCTTC.

CDR3: CASRPGTTNEKLFF. Written as DNA, the CDR3 is TGTGCCAGCAGGCCCGGGACTACAAATGAAAAACTGTTTTTT. V and J are TRBV6-5 and TRBJ1-4; maybe TRBD1 (5 bases). The CDR3 has 14 residues. Germline V lookup: CDR1 MNHEY, CDR2 SVGAGI. V dropped 6 bases and J dropped 5 bases, with 13 bases sitting between them.

This clone has only one observation. The chain uses TRBV18 and TRBJ1-1; D uncertain. Trimming took 3 bases from V and 9 from J, leaving 8 bases between them. CDR3 size: 11 residues. CDR1 and CDR2 from the germline V gene are KGHSH and LQKENI. CDR3 DNA sequence: TGTGCCAGCTCACCGGGAGGGAAAGCTTTCTTT. Its translation is CASSPGGKAFF.

This chain connects TRBV19 to TRBJ2-1, with 7 bases that match TRBD2. V trimming: 7 bases; J trimming: 4 bases; junction bases outside the gene matches: 4. The CDR3 consists of 13 residues. CDR1 and CDR2 from the germline V gene are LNHDA and SQIVND (reference sequence). CDR3 residues: CASTGTKYNEQFF. CDR3 sequence (DNA): TGTGCCAGTACTGGGACTAAGTACAATGAGCAGTTCTTC.

The sample holds one count of this clone. The gene calls are TRBV7-3 and TRBJ2-5; TRBD2 agrees at 14 bases. The germline CDR1 and CDR2 sequences are SGHTA and FQGTGA. Losses at the gene ends were 5 bases for V and 4 bases for J; bases not matched to a gene: 3. There are 15 residues in the CDR3. CDR3 bases: TGTGCCAGCAGCCTCGGACTAGCGGGGGGAGAGACCCAGTACTTC. Protein product: CASSLGLAGGETQYF.

The chain couples TRBV11-1 to TRBJ2-1; D remains unclear. The germline gives CDR1 SGHAT, CDR2 FQDESV (reference sequence). V lost 6 bases to trimming and J lost 4 bases, with 10 bases between them. The CDR3 totals 13 residues. CDR3 protein: CASSDSSYNEQFF. The CDR3 DNA is TGTGCCAGCAGTGACTCGTCGTACAATGAGCAGTTCTTC.

The chain carries TRBV7-9 and TRBJ1-4, with 9 bases fitting TRBD1. With V trimmed by 5 bases and J by 6 bases, 7 bases remained unmatched. Germline CDR1 and CDR2: SEHNR and FQNEAQ (reference sequence). The CDR3 is 15 amino acids. CDR3 sequence (DNA): TGTGCCAGCAGCGCCACGGACAGGGGCTATGAAAAACTGTTTTTT. Its translation: CASSATDRGYEKLFF.